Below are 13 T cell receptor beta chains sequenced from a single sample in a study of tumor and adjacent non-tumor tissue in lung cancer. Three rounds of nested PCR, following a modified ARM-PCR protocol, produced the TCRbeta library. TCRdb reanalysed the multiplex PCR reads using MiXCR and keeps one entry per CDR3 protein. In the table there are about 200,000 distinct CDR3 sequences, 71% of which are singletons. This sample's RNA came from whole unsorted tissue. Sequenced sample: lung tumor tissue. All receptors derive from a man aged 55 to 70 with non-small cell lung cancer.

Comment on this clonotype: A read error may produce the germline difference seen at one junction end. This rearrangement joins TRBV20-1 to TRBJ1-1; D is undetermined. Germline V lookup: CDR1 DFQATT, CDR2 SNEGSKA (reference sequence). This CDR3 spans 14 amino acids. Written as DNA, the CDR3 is TGCAGTACTAGAGATATGGGGTCCGCTGAGGAAGCTTTCTTT. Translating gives CSTRDMGSAEEAFF.

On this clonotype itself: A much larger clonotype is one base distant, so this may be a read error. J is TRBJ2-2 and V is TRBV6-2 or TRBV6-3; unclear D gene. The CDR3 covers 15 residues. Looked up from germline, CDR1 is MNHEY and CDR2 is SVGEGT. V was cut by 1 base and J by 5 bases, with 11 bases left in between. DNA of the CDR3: TGTGCCAGCAGTTACTTGCCCGCTTCAACCGGGGAGCTGTTTTTT. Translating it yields CASSYLPASTGELFF.

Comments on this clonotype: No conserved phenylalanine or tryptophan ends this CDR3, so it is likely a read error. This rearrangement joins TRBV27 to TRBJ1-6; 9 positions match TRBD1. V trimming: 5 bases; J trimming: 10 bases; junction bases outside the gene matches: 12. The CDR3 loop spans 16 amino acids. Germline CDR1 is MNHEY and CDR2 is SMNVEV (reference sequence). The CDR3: CASSTIGTGLHSPLHY. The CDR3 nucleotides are TGTGCCAGCAGTACAATCGGGACAGGGCTCCACTCACCCCTCCACTAT.

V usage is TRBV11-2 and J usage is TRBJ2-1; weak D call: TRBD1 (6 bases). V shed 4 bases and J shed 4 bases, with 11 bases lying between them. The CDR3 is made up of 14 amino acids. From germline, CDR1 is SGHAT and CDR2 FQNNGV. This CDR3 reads CASSSRGGYNEQFF. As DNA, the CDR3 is TGTGCCAGCAGCTCCAGAGGGGGATACAATGAGCAGTTCTTC.

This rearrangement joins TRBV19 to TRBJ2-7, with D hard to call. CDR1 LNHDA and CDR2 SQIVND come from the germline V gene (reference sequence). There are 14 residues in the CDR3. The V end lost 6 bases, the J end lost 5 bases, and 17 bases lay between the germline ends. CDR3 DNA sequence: TGTGCCAGTAGGCTCCGATCCGGGTTAGACGAGCAGTACTTC. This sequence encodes CASRLRSGLDEQYF.

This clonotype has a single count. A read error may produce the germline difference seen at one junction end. CDR3 DNA sequence: TGCAGCGTTGAAGTTGGATCCGCTAAAGCTTCCTTT. Residues: CSVEVGSAKASF. The chain couples TRBV29-1 to TRBJ1-1; D is unresolved. There are 12 residues in the CDR3. CDR1 and CDR2 from the germline V gene are SQVTM and ANQGSEA.

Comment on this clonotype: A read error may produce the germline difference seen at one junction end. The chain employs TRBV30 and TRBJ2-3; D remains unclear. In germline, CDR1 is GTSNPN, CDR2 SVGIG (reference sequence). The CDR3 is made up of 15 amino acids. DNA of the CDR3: TGTGCCTGGACGGGCCTGGTGTCGGAAACAGATACGCACTATTTT. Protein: CAWTGLVSETDTHYF.

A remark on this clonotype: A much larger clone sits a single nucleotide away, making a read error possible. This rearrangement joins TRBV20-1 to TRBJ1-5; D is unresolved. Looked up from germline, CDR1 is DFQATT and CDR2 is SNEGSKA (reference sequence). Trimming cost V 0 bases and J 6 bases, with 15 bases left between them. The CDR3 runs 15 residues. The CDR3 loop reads CSARDSTEGSQPQHF. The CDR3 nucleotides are TGCAGTGCTAGAGATAGTACAGAAGGCAGTCAGCCCCAGCATTTT.

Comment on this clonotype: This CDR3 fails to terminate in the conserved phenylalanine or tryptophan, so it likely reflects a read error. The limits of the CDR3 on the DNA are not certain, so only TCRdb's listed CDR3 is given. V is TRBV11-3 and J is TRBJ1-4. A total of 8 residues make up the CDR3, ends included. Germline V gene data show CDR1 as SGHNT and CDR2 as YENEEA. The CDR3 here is CANSLAQL.

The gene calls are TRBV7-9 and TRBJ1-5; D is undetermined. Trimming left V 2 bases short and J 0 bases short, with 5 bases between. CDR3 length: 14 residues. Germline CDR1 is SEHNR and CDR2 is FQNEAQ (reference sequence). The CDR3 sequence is CASSLRDSNQPQHF. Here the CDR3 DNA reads TGTGCCAGCAGCTTAAGGGATAGCAATCAGCCCCAGCATTTT.

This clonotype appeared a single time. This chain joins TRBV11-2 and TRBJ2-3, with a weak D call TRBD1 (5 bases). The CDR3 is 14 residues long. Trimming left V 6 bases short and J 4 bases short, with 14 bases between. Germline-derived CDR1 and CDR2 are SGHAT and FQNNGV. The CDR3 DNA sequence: TGTGCCAGCAGTTTAAGTTCAGGGCCAGATACGCAGTATTTT. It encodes CASSLSSGPDTQYF.

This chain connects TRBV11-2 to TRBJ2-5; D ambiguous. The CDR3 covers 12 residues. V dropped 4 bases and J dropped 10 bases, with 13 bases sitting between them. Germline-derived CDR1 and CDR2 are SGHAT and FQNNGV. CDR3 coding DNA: TGTGCCAGCAGCTCAAGAAGTGGGATCCAGTACTTC. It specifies CASSSRSGIQYF. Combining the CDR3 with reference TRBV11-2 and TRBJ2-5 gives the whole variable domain EAGVAQSPRYKIIEKRQSVAFWCNPISGHATLYWYQQILGQGPKLLIQFQNNGVVDDSQLPKDRFSAERLKGVDSTLKIQPAKLEDSAVYLCASSSRSGIQYFGPGTRLLVL.

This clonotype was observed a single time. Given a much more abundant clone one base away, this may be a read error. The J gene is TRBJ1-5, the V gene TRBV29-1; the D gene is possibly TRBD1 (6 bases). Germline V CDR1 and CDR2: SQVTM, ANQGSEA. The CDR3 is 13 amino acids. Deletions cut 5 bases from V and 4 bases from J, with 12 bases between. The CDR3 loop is CSVIGQTNQPQHF. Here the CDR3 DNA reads TGCAGCGTTATTGGACAGACAAATCAGCCCCAGCATTTT. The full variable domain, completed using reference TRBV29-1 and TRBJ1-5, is SAVISQKPSRDICQRGTSLTIQCQVDSQVTMMFWYRQQPGQSLTLIATANQGSEATYESGFVIDKFPISRPNLTFSTLTVSNMSPEDSSIYLCSVIGQTNQPQHFGDGTRLSIL.